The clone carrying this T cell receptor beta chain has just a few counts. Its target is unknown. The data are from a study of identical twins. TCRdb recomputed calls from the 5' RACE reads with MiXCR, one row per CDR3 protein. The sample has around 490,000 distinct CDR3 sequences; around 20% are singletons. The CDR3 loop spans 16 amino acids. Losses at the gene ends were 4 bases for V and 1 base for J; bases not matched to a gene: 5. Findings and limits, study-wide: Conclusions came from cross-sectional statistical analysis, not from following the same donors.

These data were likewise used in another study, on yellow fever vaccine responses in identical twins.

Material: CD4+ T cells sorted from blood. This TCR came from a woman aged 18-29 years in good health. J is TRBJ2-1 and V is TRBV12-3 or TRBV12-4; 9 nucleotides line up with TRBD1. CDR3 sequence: CASSSTGGFSYNEQFF. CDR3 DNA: TGTGCCAGCAGTTCCACAGGGGGCTTTTCCTACAATGAGCAGTTCTTC.